The subject of this entry is one TCR beta chain. Its antigen remains unidentified. The data were produced by immunoSEQ multiplex PCR, yet TCRdb's version contains in-frame clones alone and is incomplete. The sample comprises about 80,000 clones, roughly nine tenths of which are singletons, and approximately 0.34% rests with the top ten. These data originate in a study of graft-versus-host responses after intestinal transplantation. Turning to the study itself: Tacrolimus plus steroids were given to all recipients for around three years, preceded by anti-thymocyte globulin induction.

V lost 2 bases, J lost 3 bases, and 9 bases lay in between. There are 14 residues in the CDR3. CDR1 and CDR2 (germline): SGHTA, FQGTGA. General observations from the study: GvH clonotypes were identified within recipient marrow, with a subset emerging first in ileum or blood. There was an association between peak levels of circulating GvH clones and early post-transplant HvG declines.

The sequencing here drew on unstimulated CD4+ T cells sorted from spleen or lymph node cells, taken before intestinal transplant. The chain carries TRBV7-3 and TRBJ2-3; TRBD2 might be the D (7 bases). This clonotype was sampled from a human donor who received an intestinal transplant. The CDR3 protein is CASSLGGATDTQYF. Here the CDR3 DNA reads TGTGCCAGCAGCTTAGGGGGGGCGACAGATACGCAGTATTTT.